This T cell receptor (beta chain) was found in a study of shared clonotypes between healthy human individuals. Overall study: CD4 naive cells filled three plates per donor, CD4 memory three, CD8 naive two and CD8 memory one. Study-wide results and caveats: Against clonotypes common to all four donors, non-shared ones had lower generation probabilities.

There are 14 residues in the CDR3. Trimming cost V 3 bases and J 5 bases, with 13 bases left between them. In germline, CDR1 is SEHNR, CDR2 FQNEAQ (reference sequence). Genomic DNA from each subset was divided evenly over several immunoSEQ plates. TCRdb's table, derived via immunoSEQ multiplex PCR, lists solely in-frame clones and lacks some. This table holds roughly 2.1 million clones, more than 85% found once. CD45RO negativity and positive selection for CCR7 defined naive CD8 cells, a population that excluded terminally differentiated effector memory CD45RA+ cells. About this clone: Antigen specificity is unknown.

V gene TRBV7-9 combines with J gene TRBJ1-2; no clear D. The specimen was naive CD8+ T cells from PBMCs. The clonotype originates from a young man in good health. Some clones in this sample may be carry-over from other donors' samples. The CDR3 protein is CASSLLGVLYGYTF. The CDR3 region has the DNA TGTGCCAGCAGCTTGTTGGGCGTTTTATATGGCTACACCTTC.